The rows below give T cell receptor beta chains drawn from one sample of a study of cytomegalovirus exposure and HLA in healthy donors. Only in-frame clones appear in the TCRdb table, and some are missing; sequencing was by immunoSEQ multiplex PCR. The sample lists 150,000 to 200,000 clones, about 83% occurring once. Sequences were obtained from PBMCs. These receptors all come from a female donor in good health and CMV-seronegative. CDR3s include the opening cysteine and the closing phenylalanine or tryptophan. D genes are given only for firm matches. Rows give clone size only sometimes, using once, few, many, or a class for an expanded clone.

V gene,clone size,D gene,J gene,CDR3 protein,CDR3 DNA
TRBV7-8,-,TRBD1,TRBJ1-6,CASSSGQGNSPLHF,TGTGCCAGCAGCTCGGGACAGGGGAATTCACCCCTCCACTTT
TRBV7-8,-,TRBD1,TRBJ1-6,CASSLSRGLVGSPLHF,TGTGCCAGCAGCTTATCTAGGGGGCTGGTCGGATCACCCCTCCACTTT
TRBV11-3,-,-,TRBJ1-3,CASSSGPGNTIYF,TGTGCCAGCAGCTCAGGGCCGGGAAACACCATATATTTT
TRBV7-6,-,-,TRBJ2-1,CASSMATYNEQFF,TGTGCCAGCAGCATGGCCACCTACAATGAGCAGTTCTTC
TRBV7-9,-,TRBD2,TRBJ2-5,CASSSASGRGETQYF,TGTGCCAGCAGTTCGGCTAGCGGGAGGGGAGAGACCCAGTACTTC
TRBV7-9,-,-,TRBJ2-7,CASSPDVQGYEQYF,TGTGCCAGCAGCCCCGATGTACAGGGATACGAGCAGTACTTC
TRBV5-6,-,-,TRBJ2-5,CASSLEGLETQYF,TGTGCCAGCAGCTTGGAGGGGTTGGAGACCCAGTACTTC
TRBV7-9,-,-,TRBJ1-2,CASSQAGGGYGYTF,TGTGCCAGCAGCCAGGCGGGGGGCGGCTATGGCTACACCTTC
TRBV14,many,TRBD2,TRBJ2-1,CASSPGRGFDEQFF,TGTGCCAGCAGCCCCGGGCGGGGGTTCGATGAGCAGTTCTTC
TRBV27,-,TRBD2,TRBJ2-7,CASSLKIPSGVSYEQYF,TGTGCCAGCAGTTTAAAAATTCCTAGCGGGGTCTCCTACGAGCAGTACTTC
TRBV7-6,-,-,TRBJ1-6,CASSDGQGASSPLHF,TGTGCCAGCAGCGACGGACAAGGGGCGAGTTCACCCCTCCACTTT
TRBV5-1,once,TRBD1,TRBJ2-2,CASSLVGGGGIAGELFF,TGCGCCAGCAGCTTGGTAGGGGGCGGTGGAATAGCCGGGGAGCTGTTTTTT
TRBV19,-,TRBD1,TRBJ1-2,CASSPTDRAGGYTF,TGTGCCAGTAGTCCGACGGACAGGGCGGGTGGCTACACCTTC
TRBV4-1,-,-,TRBJ1-5,CASSQDEGQPQHF,TGCGCCAGCAGCCAAGATGAGGGACAGCCCCAGCATTTT
TRBV29-1,-,TRBD2,TRBJ2-1,CSVSPSGRGEQFF,TGCAGCGTGTCACCTAGCGGGAGAGGTGAGCAGTTCTTC
TRBV4-3,few,TRBD2,TRBJ2-1,CASSRIIAGEQFF,TGCGCCAGCAGCCGTATCATAGCGGGTGAGCAGTTCTTC
TRBV7-2,-,-,TRBJ2-5,CASSLVRGETQYF,TGTGCCAGCAGCTTAGTGCGTGGAGAGACCCAGTACTTC
TRBV9,once,TRBD1,TRBJ1-1,CASSAQTPGQGNTEAFF,TGTGCCAGCAGCGCCCAGACCCCGGGACAGGGGAACACTGAAGCTTTCTTT
TRBV28,-,-,TRBJ1-2,CASSLPLGDTGNYGYTF,TGTGCCAGCAGTTTGCCCTTGGGTGATACAGGGAACTATGGCTACACCTTC
TRBV5-1,few,TRBD2,TRBJ2-3,CASSLGLAGGQTDTQYF,TGCGCCAGCAGCTTGGGTCTAGCGGGGGGGCAAACAGATACGCAGTATTTT
TRBV5-8,-,-,TRBJ2-3,CASSFNGQGGADTQYF,TGTGCCAGCAGCTTCAATGGGCAGGGAGGCGCAGATACGCAGTATTTT
TRBV13,-,-,TRBJ2-3,CASSFASESTDTQYF,TGTGCCAGCAGCTTCGCTAGCGAGAGCACAGATACGCAGTATTTT
TRBV19,-,-,TRBJ2-5,CASSIERQMKQETQYF,TGTGCCAGTAGTATAGAAAGACAGATGAAGCAAGAGACCCAGTACTTC
TRBV9,-,TRBD2,TRBJ2-3,CASSVSGGYTDTQYF,TGTGCCAGCAGCGTAAGCGGGGGGTACACAGATACGCAGTATTTT
TRBV30,-,-,TRBJ1-6,CAWTDSYNSPLHF,TGTGCCTGGACAGACTCCTATAATTCACCCCTCCACTTT
TRBV4-1,-,-,TRBJ1-1,CASSPGQNTEAFF,TGCGCCAGCAGCCCGGGACAGAACACTGAAGCTTTCTTT
TRBV4-2,-,TRBD2,TRBJ2-5,CASSQDVGLAGGTRETQYF,TGTGCCAGCAGCCAAGATGTCGGACTAGCGGGGGGAACCCGAGAGACCCAGTACTTC
TRBV7-2,-,-,TRBJ2-5,CASSPRRETQYF,TGTGCCAGCAGTCCACGGAGGGAGACCCAGTACTTC
TRBV7-8,-,TRBD1,TRBJ1-5,CASALKDRVPTGNQPQHF,TGTGCCAGCGCTTTAAAGGACAGGGTCCCGACGGGCAATCAGCCCCAGCATTTT
TRBV19,-,TRBD1,TRBJ1-1,CASTTGMNTEAFF,TGTGCCAGTACGACAGGGATGAACACTGAAGCTTTCTTT
TRBV6-5,-,-,TRBJ2-1,CASSYGGRFSYNEQFF,TGTGCCAGCAGTTACGGGGGCAGGTTCTCCTACAATGAGCAGTTCTTC
TRBV5-5,-,-,TRBJ1-6,CASSLAGNSPLHF,TGTGCCAGCAGCTTAGCAGGAAATTCACCCCTCCACTTT
TRBV4-2,once,-,TRBJ2-7,CASSQDGGIAYEQYF,TGTGCCAGCAGCCAAGATGGCGGGATTGCCTACGAGCAGTACTTC
TRBV6-1,-,-,TRBJ1-1,CASSERRDTNTEAFF,TGTGCCAGCAGTGAACGCCGGGACACTAACACTGAAGCTTTCTTT
TRBV27,-,TRBD1,TRBJ2-7,CASRGQSYEQYF,TGTGCCAGCAGGGGACAGTCCTACGAGCAGTACTTC
TRBV30,-,-,TRBJ1-2,CAWSVQDGYTF,TGTGCCTGGAGTGTACAGGATGGCTACACCTTC
TRBV2,-,TRBD1,TRBJ1-4,CASNRGQGNEKLFF,TGTGCCAGCAACCGGGGACAGGGAAATGAAAAACTGTTTTTT
TRBV6-6,-,-,TRBJ1-5,CASSPGLTVGQPQHF,TGTGCCAGCAGCCCTGGGCTAACTGTCGGTCAGCCCCAGCATTTT
TRBV7-6,-,-,TRBJ2-5,CASSSSPPGQETQYF,TGTGCCAGCAGCTCCTCTCCACCCGGGCAAGAGACCCAGTACTTC
TRBV29-1,-,TRBD1,TRBJ1-2,CSVEEWDRGPGFNYGYTF,TGCAGCGTTGAAGAGTGGGACAGGGGGCCAGGGTTTAACTATGGCTACACCTTC
TRBV27,-,-,TRBJ2-3,CASSGTRTDTQYF,TGTGCCAGCAGCGGGACACGCACAGATACGCAGTATTTT
TRBV2,-,TRBD1,TRBJ1-1,CASSEVTGLTRVEAFF,TGTGCCAGCAGTGAGGTGACAGGGTTGACAAGGGTTGAAGCTTTCTTT
TRBV7-3,-,-,TRBJ1-2,CASSQKGETYGYTF,TGTGCCAGCAGCCAAAAGGGGGAAACCTATGGCTACACCTTC
TRBV29-1,few,TRBD1,TRBJ2-7,CSVSRDRVEQYF,TGCAGCGTCAGCCGGGACAGGGTCGAGCAGTACTTC
TRBV4-1,-,TRBD2,TRBJ2-3,CASSRNLAASTDTQYF,TGCGCCAGCAGCCGGAACCTAGCGGCTAGCACAGATACGCAGTATTTT
TRBV21-1,-,-,TRBJ2-7,CASSTPWDRRTYGQYF,TGTGCCAGCAGCACCCCGTGGGACAGGCGAACCTACGGGCAGTACTTC
TRBV9,-,TRBD2,TRBJ2-7,CASSLTEGAGTYEQYF,TGTGCCAGCAGCCTTACAGAGGGAGCGGGAACCTACGAGCAGTACTTC
TRBV19,-,TRBD1,TRBJ1-5,CASSTGQGRRSNQPQHF,TGTGCCAGTAGTACGGGACAGGGGAGGAGGTCCAATCAGCCCCAGCATTTT
TRBV7-8,-,-,TRBJ2-3,CASSLFWRGSTDTQYF,TGTGCCAGCAGCTTATTTTGGAGGGGCAGCACAGATACGCAGTATTTT
TRBV6-5,-,TRBD1,TRBJ2-5,CASSPGTVQETQYF,TGTGCCAGCAGCCCGGGGACAGTCCAAGAGACCCAGTACTTC
TRBV18,-,TRBD1,TRBJ2-3,CASSPGTGGFSTDTQYF,TGTGCCAGCTCACCCGGGACAGGGGGATTCAGCACAGATACGCAGTATTTT
TRBV4-2,-,-,TRBJ2-7,CASSQEVSGSSYEQYF,TGTGCCAGCAGCCAAGAAGTTAGCGGAAGCTCCTACGAGCAGTACTTC
TRBV7-9,-,-,TRBJ2-7,CSSSGRSYEQYF,TGTTCCAGCAGCGGGCGCTCCTACGAGCAGTACTTC
TRBV4-1,-,TRBD2,TRBJ2-3,CASSQGAGGRTDTQYF,TGCGCCAGCAGCCAAGGAGCGGGAGGCCGCACAGATACGCAGTATTTT
TRBV7-2,few,TRBD2,TRBJ2-7,CASSLAGGTYEQYF,TGTGCCAGCAGCTTAGCGGGGGGGACCTACGAGCAGTACTTC
TRBV5-4,once,-,TRBJ2-2,CASSLGWRNTGELFF,TGTGCCAGCAGCTTGGGGTGGAGGAACACCGGGGAGCTGTTTTTT
TRBV15,once,-,TRBJ1-4,CATSRDLVEKLFF,TGTGCCACCAGCAGAGATTTAGTAGAAAAACTGTTTTTT